This T cell receptor beta chain comes out of a study of blood T cell repertoires in COVID-19. Study at large: PBMCs, B-cell-depleted T cells, or T cells were the source of the cDNA or gDNA that made up the material.

TCRdb's table, derived via immunoSEQ multiplex PCR, lists solely in-frame clones and lacks some. The repertoire holds about 270,000 clones, with roughly 86% as singletons. Germline V gene lookup returns CDR1 MGHDK and CDR2 SYGVNS. This CDR3 contains 15 residues. V lost 3 bases and J lost 5, with 16 bases in between. Sequences were obtained from peripheral blood. This TCR was sampled from a man aged 35-49 years with active or convalescent COVID-19. The V gene is TRBV25-1, the J gene TRBJ1-1; D not resolved. CDR3 sequence reads: CASSDPRKIGTEAFF. The CDR3 DNA is TGTGCCAGCAGTGACCCGCGGAAGATCGGGACTGAAGCTTTCTTT.